This TCR beta chain was retrieved from a study of blood T cell repertoires in COVID-19. Study in general: Donors in the United States, Italy and Spain gave samples during acute or convalescent COVID-19. T cells, B-cell-depleted T cells, or PBMCs supplied cDNA or gDNA.

V shed 2 bases and J 10 bases; nucleotides not matched to a gene: 7. Germline CDR1 and CDR2: LNHNV and YYDKDF (reference sequence). The CDR3 runs to 15 residues. Some clones are missing from TCRdb's copy, which holds only in-frame ones; the method was immunoSEQ multiplex PCR. The sample yields 100,000 to 150,000 clones, 80% to 85% seen once. The chain is built from TRBV15 and TRBJ2-1, with 11 bases that match TRBD2. The receptor comes from a woman aged 50 to 65 with acute or convalescent COVID-19. The material sequenced was peripheral blood. CDR3 protein: CATSRMTSGMGEQFF. The CDR3 DNA sequence: TGTGCCACCAGCAGAATGACTAGCGGGATGGGGGAGCAGTTCTTC. Filled out from reference TRBV15 and TRBJ2-1, the complete variable domain reads DAMVIQNPRYQVTQFGKPVTLSCSQTLNHNVMYWYQQKSSQAPKLLFHYYDKDFNNEADTPDNFQSRRPNTSFCFLDIRSPGLGDTAMYLCATSRMTSGMGEQFFGPGTRLTVL.